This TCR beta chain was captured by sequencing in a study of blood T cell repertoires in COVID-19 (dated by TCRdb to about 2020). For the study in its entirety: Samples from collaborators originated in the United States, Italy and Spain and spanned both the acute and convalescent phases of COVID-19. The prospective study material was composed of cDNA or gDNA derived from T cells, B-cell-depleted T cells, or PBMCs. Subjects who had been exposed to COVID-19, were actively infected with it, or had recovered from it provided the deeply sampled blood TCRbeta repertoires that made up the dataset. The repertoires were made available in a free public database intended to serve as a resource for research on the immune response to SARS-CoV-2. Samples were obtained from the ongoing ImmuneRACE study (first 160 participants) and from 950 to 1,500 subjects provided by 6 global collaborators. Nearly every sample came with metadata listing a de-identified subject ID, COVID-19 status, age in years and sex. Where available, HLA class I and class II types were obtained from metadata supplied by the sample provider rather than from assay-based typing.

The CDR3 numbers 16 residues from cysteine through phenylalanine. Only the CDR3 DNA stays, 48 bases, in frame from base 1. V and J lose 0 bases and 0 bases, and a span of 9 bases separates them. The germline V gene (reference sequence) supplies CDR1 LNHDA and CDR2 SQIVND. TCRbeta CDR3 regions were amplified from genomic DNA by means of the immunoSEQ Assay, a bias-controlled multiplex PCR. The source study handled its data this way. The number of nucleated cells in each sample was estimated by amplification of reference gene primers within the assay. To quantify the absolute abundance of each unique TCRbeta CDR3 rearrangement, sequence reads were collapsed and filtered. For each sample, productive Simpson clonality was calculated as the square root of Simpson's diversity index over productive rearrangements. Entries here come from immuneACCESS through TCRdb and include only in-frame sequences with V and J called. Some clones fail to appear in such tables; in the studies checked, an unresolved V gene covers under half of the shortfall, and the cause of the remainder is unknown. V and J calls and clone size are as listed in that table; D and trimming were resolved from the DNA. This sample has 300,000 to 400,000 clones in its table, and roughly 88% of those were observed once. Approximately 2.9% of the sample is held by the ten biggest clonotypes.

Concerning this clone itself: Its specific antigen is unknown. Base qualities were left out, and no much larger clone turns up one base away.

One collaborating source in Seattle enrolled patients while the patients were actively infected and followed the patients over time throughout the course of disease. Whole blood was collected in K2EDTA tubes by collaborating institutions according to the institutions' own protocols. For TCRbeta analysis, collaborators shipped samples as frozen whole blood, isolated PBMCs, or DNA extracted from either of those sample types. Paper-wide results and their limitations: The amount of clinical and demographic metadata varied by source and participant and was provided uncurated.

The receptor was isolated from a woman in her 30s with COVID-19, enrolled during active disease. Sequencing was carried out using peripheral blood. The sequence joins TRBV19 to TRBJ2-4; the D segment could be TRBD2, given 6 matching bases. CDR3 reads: CASSIDGGLAKNIQYF. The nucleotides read TGTGCCAGTAGTATAGACGGGGGATTAGCCAAAAACATTCAGTACTTC.